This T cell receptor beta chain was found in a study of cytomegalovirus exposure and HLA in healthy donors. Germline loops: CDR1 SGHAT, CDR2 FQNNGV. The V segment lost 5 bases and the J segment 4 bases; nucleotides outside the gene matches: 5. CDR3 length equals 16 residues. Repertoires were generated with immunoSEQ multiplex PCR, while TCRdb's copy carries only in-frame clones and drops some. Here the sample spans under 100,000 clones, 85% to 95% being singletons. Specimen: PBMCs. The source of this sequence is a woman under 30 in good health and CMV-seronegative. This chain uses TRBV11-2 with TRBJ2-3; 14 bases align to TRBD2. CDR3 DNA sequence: TGTGCCAGCAGCAGTGGGGGACTAGCGGGAGCAGATACGCAGTATTTT. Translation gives CASSSGGLAGADTQYF.